Listed below are T cell receptor beta chains from one sample, sequenced in a study of Tregs in tolerant kidney transplant recipients. Measured with immunoSEQ multiplex PCR; TCRdb has only the in-frame clones, and not every one. Of roughly 70,000 clones in the sample, around 84% were seen once. Sequenced input: CD4+ T cells from blood. The receptors derive from a human donor in good health. The CDR3 runs from the conserved cysteine through the conserved F or W. A D gene is named only where the DNA matches it firmly. Size is omitted from some rows. Given values are once, few, many or a class for expanded clones.

>NA|TRBJ2-5|TRBV27|TRBD1
CASSLWAEQGQETQYF
TGTGCCAGCAGTTTATGGGCAGAACAGGGGCAAGAGACCCAGTACTTC
>once|TRBJ1-1|TRBV29-1|TRBD1
CSATGGAGTEAFF
TGCAGCGCCACAGGGGGCGCGGGAACTGAAGCTTTCTTT
>few|TRBJ2-1|TRBV2|NA
CASSEQGKTYNEQFF
TGTGCCAGCAGTGAGCAGGGGAAAACCTACAATGAGCAGTTCTTC
>NA|TRBJ2-2|TRBV9|NA
CASSVDHTGELFF
TGTGCCAGCAGCGTAGACCACACCGGGGAGCTGTTTTTT
>NA|TRBJ2-1|TRBV7-2|NA
CASSLPRHNEQFF
TGTGCCAGCAGCCTACCGCGGCACAATGAGCAGTTCTTC
>NA|TRBJ2-5|TRBV7-2|NA
CASSLGIGGLSMETQYF
TGTGCCAGCAGCTTAGGGATAGGGGGGCTTTCTATGGAGACCCAGTACTTC
>NA|TRBJ2-7|TRBV5-1|TRBD2
CASSAGLAGTYEQYF
TGCGCCAGCAGCGCGGGACTAGCGGGAACTTACGAGCAGTACTTC
>NA|TRBJ1-1|TRBV19|NA
CASSPRRVLKNTEAFF
TGTGCCAGTAGCCCAAGGAGGGTTTTAAAGAACACTGAAGCTTTCTTT
>NA|TRBJ1-5|TRBV29-1|NA
CSALTGGDQPQHF
TGCAGCGCATTGACAGGCGGAGATCAGCCCCAGCATTTT
>NA|TRBJ2-5|TRBV20-1|TRBD2
CSAGRGETQYF
TGCAGTGCGGGGAGGGGAGAGACCCAGTACTTC
>NA|TRBJ2-7|TRBV10-3|TRBD2
CAIIPGGPYEQYF
TGTGCCATCATTCCGGGGGGGCCTTACGAGCAGTACTTC
>once|TRBJ1-5|TRBV7-2|NA
CASSPSSNQPQHF
TGTGCCAGCAGCCCCAGCTCCAATCAGCCCCAGCATTTT
>NA|TRBJ2-2|TRBV19|NA
CARTQTGELFF
TGTGCCAGGACTCAAACCGGGGAGCTGTTTTTT
>NA|TRBJ1-1|TRBV18|NA
CASSPLPSNTEAFF
TGTGCCAGCTCACCATTGCCAAGTAACACTGAAGCTTTCTTT
>NA|TRBJ2-7|TRBV6-5|NA
CASRSTGWDEQYF
TGTGCCAGCAGATCGACAGGCTGGGACGAGCAGTACTTC
>NA|TRBJ2-5|TRBV28|NA
CASTAMTQDAETQYF
TGTGCCAGCACCGCGATGACACAGGACGCAGAGACCCAGTACTTC
>NA|TRBJ1-6|TRBV7-8|NA
CASSLGPAAGLNSPLHF
TGTGCCAGCAGCTTAGGGCCGGCGGCAGGGCTTAATTCACCCCTCCACTTT
>NA|TRBJ2-1|TRBV4-2|TRBD2
CASSQVRTSQSTYNEQFF
TGTGCCAGCAGCCAAGTCAGGACTAGTCAGAGTACTTACAATGAGCAGTTCTTC
>NA|TRBJ1-1|TRBV29-1|NA
CSVDYGNTEAFF
TGCAGCGTTGATTACGGGAACACTGAAGCTTTCTTT
>NA|TRBJ2-3|TRBV7-8|NA
CASSLTPSVATQYF
TGTGCCAGCAGCTTGACACCGTCCGTAGCTACGCAGTATTTT
>NA|TRBJ1-2|TRBV19|NA
CASSRTSYGYTF
TGTGCCAGTAGCAGGACGTCTTATGGCTACACCTTC
>NA|TRBJ1-1|TRBV30|NA
CAWSHPLSRANPEAFF
TGTGCCTGGAGTCATCCTCTCTCCAGGGCTAATCCTGAAGCTTTCTTT
>NA|TRBJ2-2|TRBV18|TRBD1
CASSPTRTGGTGELFF
TGTGCCAGCTCACCTACCAGGACAGGGGGCACCGGGGAGCTGTTTTTT
>NA|TRBJ1-4|TRBV2|TRBD1
CASRATGTNEKLFF
TGTGCCAGCAGAGCGACAGGGACTAATGAAAAACTGTTTTTT
>NA|TRBJ1-1|TRBV30|NA
CAFSRGRGRRMNTEAFF
TGTGCCTTCTCGAGAGGAAGGGGCCGGAGGATGAACACTGAAGCTTTCTTT
>NA|TRBJ1-2|TRBV30|NA
CAWSVWGSTRALDGYTF
TGTGCCTGGAGTGTGTGGGGGTCGACTAGGGCCCTGGATGGCTACACCTTC